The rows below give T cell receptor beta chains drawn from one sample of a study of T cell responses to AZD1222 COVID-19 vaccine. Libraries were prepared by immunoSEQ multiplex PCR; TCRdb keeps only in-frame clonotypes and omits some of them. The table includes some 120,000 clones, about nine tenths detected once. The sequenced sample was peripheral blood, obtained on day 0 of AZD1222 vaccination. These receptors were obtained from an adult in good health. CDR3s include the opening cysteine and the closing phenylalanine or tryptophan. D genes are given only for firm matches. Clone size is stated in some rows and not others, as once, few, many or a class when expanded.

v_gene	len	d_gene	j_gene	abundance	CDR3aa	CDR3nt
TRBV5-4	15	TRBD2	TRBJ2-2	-	CASSSGGANTGELFF	TGTGCCAGCAGCTCGGGGGGGGCGAACACCGGGGAGCTGTTTTTT
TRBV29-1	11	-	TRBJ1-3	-	CSATGSGTIYF	TGCAGCGCCACAGGGTCCGGCACCATATATTTT
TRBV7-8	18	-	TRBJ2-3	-	CASTAALKGTSSTDTQYF	TGTGCCAGCACAGCTGCACTAAAGGGGACCTCTAGCACAGATACGCAGTATTTT
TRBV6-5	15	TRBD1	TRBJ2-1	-	CASSPMAGGKDEQFF	TGTGCCAGCAGTCCCATGGCAGGGGGCAAGGATGAGCAGTTCTTC
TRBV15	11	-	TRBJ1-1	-	CATSSGGEAFF	TGTGCCACCAGCAGTGGCGGGGAAGCTTTCTTT
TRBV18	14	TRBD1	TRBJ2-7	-	CASSPGTGGYEQYF	TGTGCCAGCTCACCGGGGACAGGGGGTTACGAGCAGTACTTC
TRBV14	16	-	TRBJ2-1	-	CASSPGGTWTYNEQFF	TGTGCCAGCAGCCCCGGAGGGACGTGGACGTACAATGAGCAGTTCTTC
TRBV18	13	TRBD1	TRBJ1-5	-	CASSPGTDQPQHF	TGTGCCAGCTCACCGGGGACAGATCAGCCCCAGCATTTT
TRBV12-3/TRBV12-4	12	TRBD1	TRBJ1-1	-	CASSFGQGEAFF	TGTGCCAGCAGTTTTGGACAGGGCGAAGCTTTCTTT
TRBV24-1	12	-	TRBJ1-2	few	CATSETENGYTF	TGTGCCACCAGTGAGACAGAGAATGGCTACACCTTC
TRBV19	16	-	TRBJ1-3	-	CARPAGGPNSGNTIYF	TGTGCCAGGCCCGCCGGGGGACCCAACTCTGGAAACACCATATATTTT
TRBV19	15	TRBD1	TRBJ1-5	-	CASSISRGRDQPQHF	TGTGCCAGTAGTATATCCAGGGGGCGCGATCAGCCCCAGCATTTT
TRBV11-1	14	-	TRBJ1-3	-	CASSLQLTGNTIYF	TGTGCCAGCAGCCTTCAATTGACTGGAAACACCATATATTTT
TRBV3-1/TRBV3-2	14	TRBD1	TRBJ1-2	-	CASSQGQGAGGYTF	TGTGCCAGCAGCCAGGGACAGGGGGCCGGTGGCTACACCTTC
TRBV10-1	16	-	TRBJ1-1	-	CASSPHRDRPNTEAFF	TGCGCCAGCAGTCCCCACCGGGACCGACCTAACACTGAAGCTTTCTTT
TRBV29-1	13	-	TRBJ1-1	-	CSVEEGGYTEAFF	TGCAGCGTTGAAGAAGGGGGGTACACTGAAGCTTTCTTT
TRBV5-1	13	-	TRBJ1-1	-	CASSLDVNTEAFF	TGCGCCAGCAGCTTGGACGTGAACACTGAAGCTTTCTTT
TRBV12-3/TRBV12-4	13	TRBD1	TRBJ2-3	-	CASSPGTGPGRYF	TGTGCCAGCAGTCCAGGGACAGGCCCCGGTCGGTATTTT
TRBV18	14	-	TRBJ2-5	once	CASSPYRRGETQYF	TGTGCCAGCTCTCCGTACCGACGGGGGGAGACCCAGTACTTC
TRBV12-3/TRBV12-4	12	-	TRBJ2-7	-	CASSLGLGEQYF	TGTGCCAGCAGTCTGGGACTTGGCGAGCAGTACTTC
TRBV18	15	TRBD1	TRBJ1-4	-	CASSPEQGKDEKLFF	TGTGCCAGCTCACCAGAACAGGGGAAAGATGAAAAACTGTTTTTT
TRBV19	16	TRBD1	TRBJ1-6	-	CASSTTGGSRSSPLHF	TGTGCCAGTAGTACGACAGGGGGCAGTAGGAGTTCACCCCTCCACTTT
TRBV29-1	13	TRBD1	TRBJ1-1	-	CSACLRLTGRAFF	TGCAGCGCTTGCTTACGTTTGACAGGGAGAGCTTTCTTT
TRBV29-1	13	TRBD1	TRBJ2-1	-	CSVPGQGGNEQFF	TGCAGCGTACCGGGACAGGGGGGCAATGAGCAGTTCTTC